This TCR beta chain stems from a study of blood T cell repertoires in COVID-19. Overall study context: PBMCs, B-cell-depleted T cells, or T cells provided the cDNA or gDNA that made up the material.

Germline V gene lookup returns CDR1 LNHDA and CDR2 SQIVND (reference sequence). J gave up 5 bases and V 3 bases, and 10 bases lay outside the gene matches. The CDR3 sequence is 17 residues long. Method: immunoSEQ multiplex PCR; TCRdb's copy keeps in-frame clones and lacks some. The table shows about 74,000 clones, with about nine tenths occurring only once. The sequence was obtained from a man between 50 and 59 years old with COVID-19, enrolled during active disease. The chain recombines TRBV19 with TRBJ2-2; TRBD2 aligns across 9 bases. The sequencing sample was made of peripheral blood. The CDR3 DNA reads TGTGCCAGTAGTATTGTCTCTAGCGGGACGGGAACCGGGGAGCTGTTTTTT. Protein sequence: CASSIVSSGTGTGELFF.